This T cell receptor (beta chain) was recorded in a study of early T cells in non-severe SARS-CoV-2 infection. Study-level information: Bulk RNA isolated from unsorted whole blood underwent sequencing; chains were not paired.

The study, taken as a whole, reports: VDJdb matches were skewed toward anti-spike CD8 T cell responses.

The sample holds many counts of this clonotype. What it recognizes is unknown. Trimming cost V 2 bases and J 6 bases, with 18 bases left between them. CDR3 length: 16 residues. Germline V gene sequence: CDR1 SGHRS, CDR2 YFSETQ. Individual cDNA molecules carried attached unique molecular identifiers. One entry per CDR3 protein results from TCRdb running MiXCR on the 5' RACE reads. The repertoire holds some 46,000 distinct CDR3 sequences, with 9.3% as singletons. This chain connects TRBV5-1 to TRBJ2-1; a possible D gene is TRBD2 (6 bases). This clonotype was obtained from an adult who was a healthcare worker with PCR-confirmed SARS-CoV-2 infection or an uninfected control (not recorded which). Source material: whole blood. The CDR3 DNA is TGCGCCAGCAGCTTAACTGGACTAACTGGTTTCAATGAGCAGTTCTTC. It translates to CASSLTGLTGFNEQFF.